This note documents a single T cell receptor (beta chain) sequence. Its cognate antigen has yet to be identified. No base quality values were provided; no much bigger clone lies one nucleotide off. TCRbeta CDR3 regions were amplified from genomic DNA by means of the immunoSEQ Assay, a bias-controlled multiplex PCR. The source study handled its data this way. Within the assay, amplification of reference gene primers was used to estimate how many nucleated cells each sample contained. Sequence reads were collapsed and filtered to measure the absolute abundance of every unique TCRbeta CDR3 rearrangement. For each sample, productive Simpson clonality was calculated as the square root of Simpson's diversity index across productive rearrangements. Not all clones reach the TCRdb copy of this immuneACCESS table, which keeps in-frame sequences only. Checked studies attribute under half of the gap to unresolved V genes and leave the rest unexplained. For V, J and clone size, that table is used; D and trimming come from the DNA. The sample has 30,000 to 40,000 clones on record, approximately 88% of them singletons. The top ten hold less than 15% of the sample.

Collaborating institutions collected whole blood in K2EDTA tubes following their own protocols. For TCRbeta analysis, collaborator samples were shipped as frozen whole blood, as isolated PBMCs, or as DNA extracted from either sample type. The sample is drawn from a study of blood T cell repertoires in COVID-19 (TCRdb year 2020). With respect to the entire study: The collaborator samples originated in the United States, Italy and Spain and spanned the acute and convalescent phases of COVID-19. The material from the prospective study consisted of cDNA or gDNA derived from T cells, B-cell-depleted T cells, or PBMCs. Deeply sampled blood TCRbeta repertoires from subjects exposed to, actively infected with, or recovered from COVID-19 were included in the dataset. The repertoires were released in a freely available public database meant as a resource for research on the immune response to SARS-CoV-2. Samples were obtained from the ongoing ImmuneRACE study (first 160 participants) and from about 1,300 subjects provided by 6 global collaborators. The sample metadata nearly always contained a de-identified subject ID, COVID-19 status, age in years and sex. HLA class I and class II types, where available, came from metadata supplied by the sample provider rather than from assay-based typing. Broad study findings and their caveats: How much clinical and demographic metadata was included differed by source and by participant, and the metadata was provided uncurated.

The receptor was derived from a man in his 70s with active COVID-19. The sequenced material came from peripheral blood.

This receptor carries the CDR3 CASSQTGSTEAFF. The DNA reads TGTGCCAGCAGCCAAACAGGGAGCACTGAAGCTTTCTTT. The rearrangement combines TRBV3-1 (or the pseudogene TRBV3-2) with TRBJ1-1, with a tentative D gene TRBD1 over 6 matching bases. Trimming at the junction amounts to 2 bases on V and 4 bases on J, and the germline ends lie 8 bases apart. The CDR3 sequence holds 13 residues, the cysteine and phenylalanine included. Only the CDR3 portion is preserved as DNA: 39 bases, with reading frame beginning at the first base. CDR1 and CDR2 (LGHDT, YNNKEL) derive from the germline V gene (reference sequence).